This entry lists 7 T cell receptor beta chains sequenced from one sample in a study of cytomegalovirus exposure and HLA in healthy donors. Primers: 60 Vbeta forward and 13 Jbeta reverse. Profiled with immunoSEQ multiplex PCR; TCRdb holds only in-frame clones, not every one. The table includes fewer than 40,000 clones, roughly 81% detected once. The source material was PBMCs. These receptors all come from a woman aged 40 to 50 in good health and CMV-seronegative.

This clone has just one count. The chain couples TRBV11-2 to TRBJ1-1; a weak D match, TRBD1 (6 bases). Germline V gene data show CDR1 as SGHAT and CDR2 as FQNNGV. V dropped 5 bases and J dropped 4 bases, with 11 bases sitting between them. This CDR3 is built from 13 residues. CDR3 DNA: TGTGCCAGCAGCCGCTTAGGGGGCACTGAAGCTTTCTTT. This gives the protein CASSRLGGTEAFF.

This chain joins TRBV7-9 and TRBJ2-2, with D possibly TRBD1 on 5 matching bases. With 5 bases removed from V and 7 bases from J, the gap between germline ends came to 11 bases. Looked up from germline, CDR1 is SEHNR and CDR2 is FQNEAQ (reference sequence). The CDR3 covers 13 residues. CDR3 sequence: CASSPTVVGELFF. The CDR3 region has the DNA TGTGCCAGCAGCCCGACAGTGGTCGGGGAGCTGTTTTTT. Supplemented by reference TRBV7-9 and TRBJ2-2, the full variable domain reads DTGVSQNPRHKITKRGQNVTFRCDPISEHNRLYWYRQTLGQGPEFLTYFQNEAQLEKSRLLSDRFSAERPKGSFSTLEIQRTEQGDSAMYLCASSPTVVGELFFGEGSRLTVL.

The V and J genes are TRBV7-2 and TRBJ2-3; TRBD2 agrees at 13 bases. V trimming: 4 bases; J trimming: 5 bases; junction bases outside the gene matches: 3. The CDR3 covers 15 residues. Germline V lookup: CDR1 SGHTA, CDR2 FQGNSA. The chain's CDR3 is CASSYWTSGGDTQYF. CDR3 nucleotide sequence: TGTGCCAGCAGCTACTGGACTAGCGGGGGAGATACGCAGTATTTT.

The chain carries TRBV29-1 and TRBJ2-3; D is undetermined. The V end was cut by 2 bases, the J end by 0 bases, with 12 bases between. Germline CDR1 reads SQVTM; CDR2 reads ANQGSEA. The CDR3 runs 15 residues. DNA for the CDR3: TGCAGCGTTGAAATATCGGCAGCGAGCACAGATACGCAGTATTTT. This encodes CSVEISAASTDTQYF.

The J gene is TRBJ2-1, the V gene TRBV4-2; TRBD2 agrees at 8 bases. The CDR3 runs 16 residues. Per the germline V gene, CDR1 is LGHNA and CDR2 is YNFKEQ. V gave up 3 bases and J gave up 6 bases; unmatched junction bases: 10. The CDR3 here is CASSQEPPGGSNEQFF. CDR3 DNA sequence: TGTGCCAGCAGCCAGGAACCCCCGGGGGGGAGCAATGAGCAGTTCTTC.

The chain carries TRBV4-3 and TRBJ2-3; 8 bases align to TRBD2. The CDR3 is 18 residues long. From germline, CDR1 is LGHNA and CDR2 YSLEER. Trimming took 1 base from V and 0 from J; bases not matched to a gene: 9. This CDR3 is CASSQATSGTDSTDTQYF. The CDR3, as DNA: TGCGCCAGCAGCCAAGCTACTAGCGGAACCGATAGCACAGATACGCAGTATTTT.

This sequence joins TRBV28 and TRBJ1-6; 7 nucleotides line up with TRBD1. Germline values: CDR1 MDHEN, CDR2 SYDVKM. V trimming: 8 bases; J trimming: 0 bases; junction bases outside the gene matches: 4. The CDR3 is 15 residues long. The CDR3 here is CASSGGASYNSPLHF. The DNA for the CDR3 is TGTGCCAGCTCAGGGGGTGCCTCCTATAATTCACCCCTCCACTTT.